The T cell receptor beta chain under discussion was sequenced for a study of blood T cell repertoires in COVID-19 (dated by TCRdb to about 2020). Turning to the overall study: Samples covering the acute and convalescent phases of COVID-19 were provided by collaborators in the United States, Italy and Spain. Subjects who had been exposed to COVID-19, were actively infected with it, or had recovered from it provided the deeply sampled blood TCRbeta repertoires that made up the dataset. The repertoires were made available in a free public database intended to serve as a resource for research on the immune response to SARS-CoV-2. A de-identified subject ID, COVID-19 status, age in years and sex were almost always included in the sample metadata. Where available, HLA class I and class II types were taken from metadata supplied by the sample provider and were not determined by assay-based typing. The material from the prospective study consisted of cDNA or gDNA derived from T cells, B-cell-depleted T cells, or PBMCs. Samples came from the ongoing ImmuneRACE study (first 160 participants) plus 1,254 subjects from 6 global collaborators.

General findings and caveats noted by the study authors: The amount of clinical and demographic metadata varied by source and participant and was provided uncurated.

The immunoSEQ Assay, a bias-controlled multiplex PCR, was used to amplify TCRbeta CDR3 regions from genomic DNA. The study's own analysis went as follows. Nucleated cell counts per sample were estimated from amplification of reference gene primers within the assay. To quantify the absolute abundance of each unique TCRbeta CDR3 rearrangement, sequence reads were collapsed and filtered. For each sample, productive Simpson clonality was calculated as the square root of Simpson's diversity index across productive rearrangements. TCRdb stores this immuneACCESS table with in-frame sequences only. Part of the clones is absent; in the studies checked, under half of the shortfall reflects unresolved V genes, and no reason is known for the rest. For V, J and clone size, that table is used; D and trimming come from the DNA. The sample yields approximately 180,000 clones; approximately 83% were counted once. Together, the top ten hold 10% to 11% of the sample.

For this clone: Its antigen target is currently unknown. No base quality values were provided; no much bigger clone lies one nucleotide off.

The germline V gene (reference sequence) provides CDR1 GTSNPN and CDR2 SVGIG. The CDR3, cysteine through phenylalanine, is 13 amino acids long. Of all the DNA, just the CDR3 is kept, 39 bases in frame from base 1. V lost 3 bases and J lost 5 bases, and the count of bases not matched to a germline gene is 4. Whole blood was collected in K2EDTA tubes by collaborating institutions according to the institutions' own protocols. For TCRbeta analysis, collaborators shipped samples in one of three forms: frozen whole blood, isolated PBMCs, or DNA extracted from either of those sample types. The sequence links TRBV30 to TRBJ1-2, and 9 junctional nucleotides match TRBD1. The receptor was isolated from a human donor with active or convalescent COVID-19. The donor label of this sample is uncertain. The sample consisted of peripheral blood. In nucleotide form, the sequence is TGTGCCTGGAGAGGGACAGGGACATATGGCTACACCTTC. This encodes CAWRGTGTYGYTF.